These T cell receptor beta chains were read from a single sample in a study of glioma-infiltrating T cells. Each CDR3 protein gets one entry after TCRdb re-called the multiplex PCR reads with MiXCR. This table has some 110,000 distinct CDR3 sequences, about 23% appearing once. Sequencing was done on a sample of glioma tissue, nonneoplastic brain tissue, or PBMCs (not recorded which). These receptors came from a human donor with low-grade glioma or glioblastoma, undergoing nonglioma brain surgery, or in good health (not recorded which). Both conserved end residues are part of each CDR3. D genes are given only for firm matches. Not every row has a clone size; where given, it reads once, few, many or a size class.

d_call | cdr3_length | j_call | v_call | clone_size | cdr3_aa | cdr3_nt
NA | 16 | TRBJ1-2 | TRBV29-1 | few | CSAIIGSGAANYGYTF | TGCAGCGCTATAATCGGCTCAGGAGCCGCTAACTATGGCTACACCTTC
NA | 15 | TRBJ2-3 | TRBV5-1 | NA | CASSLSSGRTDTQYF | TGCGCCAGCAGCTTGAGTAGTGGGCGCACAGATACGCAGTATTTT
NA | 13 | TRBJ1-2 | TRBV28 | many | CASTTPQGAGYTF | TGTGCCAGCACCACCCCCCAGGGCGCCGGCTACACCTTC
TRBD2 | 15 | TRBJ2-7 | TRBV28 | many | CASSAPSGGRYEQYF | TGTGCCAGCAGTGCCCCCTCTGGCGGGAGGTACGAGCAGTACTTC
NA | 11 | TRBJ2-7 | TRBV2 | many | CASRYSYEQYF | TGTGCCAGCAGGTACTCCTACGAGCAGTACTTC
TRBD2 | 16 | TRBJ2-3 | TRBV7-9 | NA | CASIPTSGSGTDTQYF | TGTGCCAGCATCCCGACTAGCGGGAGTGGCACAGATACGCAGTATTTT
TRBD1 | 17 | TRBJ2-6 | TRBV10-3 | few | CAISDGQGTTGANVLTF | TGTGCCATCAGTGACGGACAGGGGACTACTGGGGCCAACGTCCTGACTTTC
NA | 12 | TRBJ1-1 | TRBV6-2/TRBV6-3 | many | CASSYQQTRAFF | TGTGCCAGCAGTTACCAGCAGACCAGGGCTTTCTTT
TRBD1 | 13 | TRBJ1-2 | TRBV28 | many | CASIPGQGFGYTF | TGTGCCAGCATTCCGGGACAGGGCTTTGGCTACACCTTC
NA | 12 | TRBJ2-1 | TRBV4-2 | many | CASSQASDEQFF | TGTGCCAGCAGCCAAGCGAGCGATGAGCAGTTCTTC
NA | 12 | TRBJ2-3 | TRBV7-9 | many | CASSLERDTQYF | TGTGCCAGCAGCTTAGAAAGGGATACGCAGTATTTT
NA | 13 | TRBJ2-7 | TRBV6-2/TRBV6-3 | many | CASSYGPFYEQYF | TGTGCCAGCAGTTATGGTCCCTTCTACGAGCAGTACTTC
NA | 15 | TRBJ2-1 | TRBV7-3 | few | CASRPRVAPYNEQFF | TGTGCCAGCCGCCCCCGAGTAGCTCCCTACAATGAGCAGTTCTTC
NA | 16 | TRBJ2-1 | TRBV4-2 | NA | CASSGLAPRPHNEQSF | TGTGCCAGCAGCGGACTTGCCCCCCGCCCACACAATGAGCAGTCCTTC
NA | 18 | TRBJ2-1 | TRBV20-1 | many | CSARPPGVGIASYNEQFF | TGCAGTGCTAGACCTCCGGGGGTAGGGATAGCCTCCTACAATGAGCAGTTCTTC
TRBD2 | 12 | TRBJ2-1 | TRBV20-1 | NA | CSVTSGSNEQFF | TGCAGCGTGACTAGCGGGAGCAATGAGCAGTTCTTC
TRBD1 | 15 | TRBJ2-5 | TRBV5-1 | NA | CASSRLTGGLETQYF | TGCGCCAGCAGCCGATTGACAGGGGGGTTGGAGACCCAGTACTTC
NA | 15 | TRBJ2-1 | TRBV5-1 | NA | CASSLEGGEYNEQFF | TGCGCCAGCAGCTTGGAAGGGGGGGAATACAATGAGCAGTTCTTC
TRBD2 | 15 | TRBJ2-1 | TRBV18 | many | CASSRTGTSGNEQFF | TGTGCCAGCTCACGAACCGGGACTAGCGGCAATGAGCAGTTCTTC
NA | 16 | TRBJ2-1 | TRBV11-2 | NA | CASSFPPSTGNYEQFF | TGTGCCAGCAGCTTTCCCCCTTCGACGGGAAACTACGAGCAGTTCTTC
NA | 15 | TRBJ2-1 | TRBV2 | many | CASSQRSSLAAEQFF | TGTGCCAGCAGTCAGAGATCTTCACTAGCCGCTGAGCAGTTCTTC
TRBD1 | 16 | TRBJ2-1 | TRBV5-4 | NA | CASSLALDRAYNEQFF | TGTGCCAGCAGCTTGGCCCTCGACAGGGCATACAATGAGCAGTTCTTC
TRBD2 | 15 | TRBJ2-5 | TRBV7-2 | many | CASSFLAGAGETQYF | TGTGCCAGCAGCTTCCTAGCGGGAGCCGGGGAGACCCAGTACTTC
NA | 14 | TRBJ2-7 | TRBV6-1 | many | CASSPHVEGAEQYF | TGTGCCAGCAGTCCGCACGTGGAGGGGGCCGAGCAGTACTTC
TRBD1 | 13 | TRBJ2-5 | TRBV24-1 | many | CATSTTTGPTQYF | TGTGCCACCAGCACTACGACAGGGCCGACCCAGTACTTC
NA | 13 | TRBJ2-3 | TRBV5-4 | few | CASSLMGPDTQYF | TGTGCCAGCAGCTTGATGGGGCCAGATACGCAGTATTTT
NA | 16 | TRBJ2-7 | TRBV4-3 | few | CASSQDRARSSYEQYF | TGCGCCAGCAGCCAAGATAGAGCCAGGAGCTCCTACGAGCAGTACTTC
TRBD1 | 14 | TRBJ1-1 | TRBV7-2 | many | CASLLTGVDTEAFF | TGTGCCAGCCTTTTGACAGGGGTTGACACTGAAGCTTTCTTT
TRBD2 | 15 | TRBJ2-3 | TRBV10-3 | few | CAIRPGLADTDTQYF | TGTGCCATCAGGCCGGGACTAGCGGACACAGATACGCAGTATTTT
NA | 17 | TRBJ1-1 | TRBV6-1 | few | CASIYFPGTPPNTEAFF | TGTGCCAGCATTTATTTTCCCGGGACCCCTCCGAATACTGAAGCTTTCTTT
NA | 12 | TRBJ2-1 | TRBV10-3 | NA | CAISELGNEQFF | TGTGCCATCAGTGAGTTGGGGAATGAGCAGTTCTTC
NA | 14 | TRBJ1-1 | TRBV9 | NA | CASSLRKENTEAFF | TGTGCCAGCAGCCTCCGGAAGGAGAACACTGAAGCTTTCTTT
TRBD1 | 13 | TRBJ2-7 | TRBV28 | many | CASSRTGGYEQYF | TGTGCCAGCAGTAGAACAGGGGGCTACGAGCAGTACTTC
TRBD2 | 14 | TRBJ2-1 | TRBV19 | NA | CTSTSPGLDNEQFF | TGTACCAGTACATCACCGGGACTAGACAATGAGCAGTTCTTC
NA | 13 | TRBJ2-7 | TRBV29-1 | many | CSVVPDGSYEQYF | TGCAGCGTTGTACCGGACGGGTCCTACGAGCAGTACTTC
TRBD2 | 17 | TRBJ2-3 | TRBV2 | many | CASSLSTSGRGTDTQYF | TGTGCCAGCAGTCTTTCGACTAGCGGGAGAGGTACAGATACGCAGTATTTT
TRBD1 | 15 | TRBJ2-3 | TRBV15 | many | CATSRGTGHTDTQYF | TGTGCCACCAGCAGAGGGACAGGGCACACAGATACGCAGTATTTT
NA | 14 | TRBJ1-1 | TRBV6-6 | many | CASSYDVRSAEAFF | TGTGCCAGCAGTTACGACGTAAGATCCGCGGAAGCTTTCTTT
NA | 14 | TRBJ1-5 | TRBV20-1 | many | CSASRDPEFKPQHF | TGCAGTGCTAGCCGCGACCCCGAGTTCAAGCCCCAGCATTTT
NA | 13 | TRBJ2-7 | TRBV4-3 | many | CASSSGLTYEQYF | TGCGCCAGCAGCTCGGGGCTAACCTACGAGCAGTACTTC
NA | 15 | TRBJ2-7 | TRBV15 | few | CATSKLPGEPYEQCF | TGTGCCACCAGCAAACTTCCAGGGGAGCCCTACGAGCAGTGCTTC
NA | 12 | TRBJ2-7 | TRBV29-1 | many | CSVGGATYEQYF | TGCAGCGTTGGAGGGGCCACCTACGAGCAGTACTTC
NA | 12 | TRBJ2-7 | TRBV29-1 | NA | CSALTDSYEQYF | TGCAGCGCCCTGACTGACTCCTACGAGCAGTACTTC
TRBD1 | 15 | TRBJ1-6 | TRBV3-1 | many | CASSGQTGGNSPLHF | TGTGCCAGCAGCGGGCAGACAGGGGGAAATTCACCCCTCCACTTT
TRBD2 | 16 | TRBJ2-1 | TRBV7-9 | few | CASSFPLAGEKIEQFF | TGTGCCAGCAGCTTTCCGCTAGCGGGAGAAAAGATTGAGCAGTTCTTC
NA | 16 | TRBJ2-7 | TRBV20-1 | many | CSAIDSWRAGGYEQYF | TGCAGTGCTATAGACAGTTGGCGGGCCGGTGGGTACGAGCAGTACTTC
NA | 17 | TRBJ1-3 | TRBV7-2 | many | CASSLGRGRDPGNTIYF | TGTGCCAGCAGCTTAGGACGGGGGCGGGACCCTGGAAACACCATATATTTT
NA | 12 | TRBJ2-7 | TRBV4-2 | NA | CASSRAGDEQYF | TGTGCCAGCAGCCGGGCCGGGGACGAGCAGTACTTC
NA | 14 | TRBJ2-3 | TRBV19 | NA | CASKAREVTDTQYF | TGTGCCAGTAAGGCCAGGGAAGTTACAGATACGCAGTATTTT
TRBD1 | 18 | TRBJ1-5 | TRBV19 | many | CASSSPGQGLTANQPQHF | TGTGCCAGTAGTAGCCCGGGACAGGGACTAACGGCCAATCAGCCCCAGCATTTT
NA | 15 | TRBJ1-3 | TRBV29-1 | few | CSFTEAAGTGNTIYF | TGCAGCTTTACCGAGGCCGCAGGGACTGGAAACACCATATATTTT
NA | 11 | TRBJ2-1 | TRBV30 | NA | CAWSVMAEQFF | TGTGCCTGGAGTGTAATGGCTGAGCAGTTCTTC
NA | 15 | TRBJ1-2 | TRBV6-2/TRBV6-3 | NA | CASIYFPGGAYGYTF | TGTGCCAGCATTTATTTCCCCGGGGGGGCCTATGGCTACACCTTC
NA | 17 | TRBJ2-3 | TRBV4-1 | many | CASSQTPDRGFTDTQYF | TGCGCCAGCAGCCAAACCCCGGACAGAGGATTCACAGATACGCAGTATTTT
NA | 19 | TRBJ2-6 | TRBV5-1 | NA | CASSLIWGDASSGANVLTF | TGCGCCAGCAGCTTGATTTGGGGGGACGCAAGCTCTGGGGCCAACGTCCTGACTTTC
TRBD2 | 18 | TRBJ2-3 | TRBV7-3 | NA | CASSSETSGVTSTDTQYF | TGTGCCAGCAGTTCCGAGACTAGCGGGGTCACAAGCACAGATACGCAGTATTTT
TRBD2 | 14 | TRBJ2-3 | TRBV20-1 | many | CSAQGLAGSDTQYF | TGCAGTGCCCAGGGACTAGCGGGATCAGATACGCAGTATTTT
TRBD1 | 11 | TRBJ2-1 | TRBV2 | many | CAGNRGGEQFF | TGTGCCGGAAACAGGGGTGGTGAGCAGTTCTTC
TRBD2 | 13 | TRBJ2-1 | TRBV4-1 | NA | CASNGRDYNEQFF | TGCGCCAGCAACGGGAGGGACTACAATGAGCAGTTCTTC